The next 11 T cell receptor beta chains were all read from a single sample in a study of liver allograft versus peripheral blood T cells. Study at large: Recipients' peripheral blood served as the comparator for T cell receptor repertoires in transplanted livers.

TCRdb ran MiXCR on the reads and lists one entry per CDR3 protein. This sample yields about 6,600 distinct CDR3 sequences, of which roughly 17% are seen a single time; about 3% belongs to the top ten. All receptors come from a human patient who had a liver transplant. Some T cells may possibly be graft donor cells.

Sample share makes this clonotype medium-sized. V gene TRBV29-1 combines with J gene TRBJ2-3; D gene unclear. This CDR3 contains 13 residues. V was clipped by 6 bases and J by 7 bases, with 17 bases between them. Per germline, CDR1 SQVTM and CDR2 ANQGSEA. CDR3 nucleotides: TGCAGCGTGTGGACGTCCTTGAGAAATACGCAGTATTTT. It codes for CSVWTSLRNTQYF.

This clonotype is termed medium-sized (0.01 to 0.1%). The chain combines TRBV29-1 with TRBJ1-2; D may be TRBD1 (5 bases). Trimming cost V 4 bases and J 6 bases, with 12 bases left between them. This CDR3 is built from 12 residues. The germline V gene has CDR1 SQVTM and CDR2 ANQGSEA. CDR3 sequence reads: CSVGRGKDGYTF. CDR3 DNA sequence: TGCAGCGTTGGCCGGGGGAAGGATGGCTACACCTTC.

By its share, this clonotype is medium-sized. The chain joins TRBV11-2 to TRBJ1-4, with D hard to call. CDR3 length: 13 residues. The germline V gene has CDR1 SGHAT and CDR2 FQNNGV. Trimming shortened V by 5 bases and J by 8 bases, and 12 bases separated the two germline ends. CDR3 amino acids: CASSAGAQEKLFF. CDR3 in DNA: TGTGCCAGCAGCGCGGGCGCGCAAGAAAAACTGTTTTTT.

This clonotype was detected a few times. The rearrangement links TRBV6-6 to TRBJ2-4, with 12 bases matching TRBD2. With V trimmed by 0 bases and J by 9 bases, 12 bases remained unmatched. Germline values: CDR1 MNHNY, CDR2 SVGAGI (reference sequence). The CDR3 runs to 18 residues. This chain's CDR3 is CASSYSPLAGGPGGIQYF. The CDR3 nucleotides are TGTGCCAGCAGTTACTCGCCCCTAGCGGGAGGGCCCGGGGGCATTCAGTACTTC.

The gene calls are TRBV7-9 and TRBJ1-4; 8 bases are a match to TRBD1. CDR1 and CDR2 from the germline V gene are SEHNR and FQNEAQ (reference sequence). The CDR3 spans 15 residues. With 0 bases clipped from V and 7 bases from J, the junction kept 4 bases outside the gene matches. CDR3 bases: TGTGCCAGCAGCTTAGCAGGACAGGGACGTGAAAAACTGTTTTTT. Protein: CASSLAGQGREKLFF. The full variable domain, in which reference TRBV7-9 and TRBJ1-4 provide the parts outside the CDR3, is DTGVSQNPRHKITKRGQNVTFRCDPISEHNRLYWYRQTLGQGPEFLTYFQNEAQLEKSRLLSDRFSAERPKGSFSTLEIQRTEQGDSAMYLCASSLAGQGREKLFFGSGTQLSVL.

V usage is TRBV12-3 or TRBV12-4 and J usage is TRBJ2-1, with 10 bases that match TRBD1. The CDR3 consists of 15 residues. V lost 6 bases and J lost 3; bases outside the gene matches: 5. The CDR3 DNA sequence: TGTGCCAGCAGCTCCGGGACAGGGGACTACAATGAGCAGTTCTTC. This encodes CASSSGTGDYNEQFF.

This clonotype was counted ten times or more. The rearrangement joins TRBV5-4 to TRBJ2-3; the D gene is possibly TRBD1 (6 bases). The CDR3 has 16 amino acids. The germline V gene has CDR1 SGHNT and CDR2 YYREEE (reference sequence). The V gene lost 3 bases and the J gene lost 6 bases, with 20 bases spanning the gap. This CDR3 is CASSYKGRQGLDTQYF. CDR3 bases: TGTGCCAGCAGCTATAAGGGGCGGCAGGGGTTGGATACGCAGTATTTT.

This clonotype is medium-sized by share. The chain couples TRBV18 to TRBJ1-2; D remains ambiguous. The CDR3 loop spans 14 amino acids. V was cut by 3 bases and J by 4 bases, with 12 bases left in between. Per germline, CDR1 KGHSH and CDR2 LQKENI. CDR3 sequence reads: CASSPPGRTYGYTF. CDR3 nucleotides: TGTGCCAGCTCACCTCCCGGCAGGACCTATGGCTACACCTTC.

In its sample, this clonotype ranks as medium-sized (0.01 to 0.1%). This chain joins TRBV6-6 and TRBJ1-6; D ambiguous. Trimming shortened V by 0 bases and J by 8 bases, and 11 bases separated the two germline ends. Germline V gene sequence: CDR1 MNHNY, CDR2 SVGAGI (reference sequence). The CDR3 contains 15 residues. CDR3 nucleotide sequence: TGTGCCAGCAGTTACTCCCGAGGGTTGTATTCACCCCTCCACTTT. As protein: CASSYSRGLYSPLHF.

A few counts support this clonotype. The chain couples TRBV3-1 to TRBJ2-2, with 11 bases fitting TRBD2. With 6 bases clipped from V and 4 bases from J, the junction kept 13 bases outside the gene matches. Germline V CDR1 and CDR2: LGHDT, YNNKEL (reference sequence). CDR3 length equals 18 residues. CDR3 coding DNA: TGTGCCAGCAGTCCGGGACTAGCGGTAGGGAGGGGCACCGGGGAGCTGTTTTTT. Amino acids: CASSPGLAVGRGTGELFF.

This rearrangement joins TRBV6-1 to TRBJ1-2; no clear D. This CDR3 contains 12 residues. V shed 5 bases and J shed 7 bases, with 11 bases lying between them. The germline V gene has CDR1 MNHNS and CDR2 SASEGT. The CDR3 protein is CASSPSRGGYTF. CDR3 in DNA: TGTGCCAGCAGTCCTAGTCGGGGTGGCTACACCTTC.